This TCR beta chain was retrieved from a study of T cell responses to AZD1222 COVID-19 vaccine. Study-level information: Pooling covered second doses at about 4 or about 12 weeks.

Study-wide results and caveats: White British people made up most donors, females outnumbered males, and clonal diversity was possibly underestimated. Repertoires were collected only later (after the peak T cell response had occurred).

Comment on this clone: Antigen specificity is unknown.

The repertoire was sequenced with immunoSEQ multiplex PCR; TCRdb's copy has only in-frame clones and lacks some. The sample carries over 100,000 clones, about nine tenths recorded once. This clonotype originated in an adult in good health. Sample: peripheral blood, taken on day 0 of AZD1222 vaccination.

CDR3 in amino acids: CASSLTGAGLGETQYF. The DNA of the CDR3 is TGTGCCAGCAGTCTGACCGGGGCAGGACTCGGAGAGACCCAGTACTTC. The rearrangement links TRBV28 to TRBJ2-5; TRBD1 or TRBD2 may be the D gene (5 bases each). CDR1 MDHEN and CDR2 SYDVKM come from the germline V gene. The CDR3 spans 16 residues. The V and J ends lost 5 bases and 4 bases respectively, with 20 bases between them.